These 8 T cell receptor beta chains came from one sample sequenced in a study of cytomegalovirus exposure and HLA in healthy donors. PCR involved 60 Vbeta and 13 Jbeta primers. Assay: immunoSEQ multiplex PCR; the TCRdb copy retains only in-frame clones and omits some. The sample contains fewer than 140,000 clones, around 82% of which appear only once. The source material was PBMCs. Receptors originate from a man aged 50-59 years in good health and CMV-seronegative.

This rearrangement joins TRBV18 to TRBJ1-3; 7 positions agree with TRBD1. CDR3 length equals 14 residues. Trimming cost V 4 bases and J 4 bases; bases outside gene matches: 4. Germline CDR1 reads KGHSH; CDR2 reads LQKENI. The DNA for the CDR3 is TGTGCCAGCTCACAGCCGGGACAGGGAAACACCATATATTTT. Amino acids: CASSQPGQGNTIYF.

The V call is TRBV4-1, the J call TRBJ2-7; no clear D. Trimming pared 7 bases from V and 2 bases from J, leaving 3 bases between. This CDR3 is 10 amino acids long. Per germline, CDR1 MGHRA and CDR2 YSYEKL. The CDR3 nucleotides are TGCGCCAGCACAGCCTACGAGCAGTACTTC. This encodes CASTAYEQYF.

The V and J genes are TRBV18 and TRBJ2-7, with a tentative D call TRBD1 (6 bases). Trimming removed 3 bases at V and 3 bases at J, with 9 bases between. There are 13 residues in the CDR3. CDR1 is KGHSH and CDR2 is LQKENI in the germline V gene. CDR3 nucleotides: TGTGCCAGCTCACCCCCGGACAGCTACGAGCAGTACTTC. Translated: CASSPPDSYEQYF. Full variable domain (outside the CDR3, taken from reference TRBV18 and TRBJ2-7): NAGVMQNPRHLVRRRGQEARLRCSPMKGHSHVYWYRQLPEEGLKFMVYLQKENIIDESGMPKERFSAEFPKEGPSILRIQQVVRGDSAAYFCASSPPDSYEQYFGPGTRLTVT.

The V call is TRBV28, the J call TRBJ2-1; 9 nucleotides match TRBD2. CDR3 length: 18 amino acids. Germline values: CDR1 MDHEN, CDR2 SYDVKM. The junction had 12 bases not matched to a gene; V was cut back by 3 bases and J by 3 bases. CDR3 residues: CASSLVSWAGGLYNEQFF. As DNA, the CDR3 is TGTGCCAGCAGTTTGGTTAGTTGGGCGGGGGGGCTCTACAATGAGCAGTTCTTC. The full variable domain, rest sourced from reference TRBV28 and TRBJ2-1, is DVKVTQSSRYLVKRTGEKVFLECVQDMDHENMFWYRQDPGLGLRLIYFSYDVKMKEKGDIPEGYSVSREKKERFSLILESASTNQTSMYLCASSLVSWAGGLYNEQFFGPGTRLTVL.

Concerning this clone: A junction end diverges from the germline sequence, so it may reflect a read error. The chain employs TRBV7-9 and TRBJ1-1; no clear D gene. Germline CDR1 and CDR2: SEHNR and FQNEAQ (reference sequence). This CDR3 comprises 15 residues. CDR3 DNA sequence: TGTTCCAGCAGCTTATACGGAGAGCGTCAAGATGAAGCTTTCTTT. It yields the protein CSSSLYGERQDEAFF. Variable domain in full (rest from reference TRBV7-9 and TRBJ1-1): DTGVSQNPRHKITKRGQNVTFRCDPISEHNRLYWYRQTLGQGPEFLTYFQNEAQLEKSRLLSDRFSAERPKGSFSTLEIQRTEQGDSAMYLCSSSLYGERQDEAFFGQGTRLTVV.

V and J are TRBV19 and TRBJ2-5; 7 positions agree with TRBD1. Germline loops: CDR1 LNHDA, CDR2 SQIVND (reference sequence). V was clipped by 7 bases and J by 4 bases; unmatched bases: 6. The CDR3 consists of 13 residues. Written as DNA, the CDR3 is TGTGCCAGTACCCGTGAGGGGGCAGAGACCCAGTACTTC. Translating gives CASTREGAETQYF. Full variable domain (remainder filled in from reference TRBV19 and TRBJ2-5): DGGITQSPKYLFRKEGQNVTLSCEQNLNHDAMYWYRQDPGQGLRLIYYSQIVNDFQKGDIAEGYSVSREKKESFPLTVTSAQKNPTAFYLCASTREGAETQYFGPGTRLLVL.

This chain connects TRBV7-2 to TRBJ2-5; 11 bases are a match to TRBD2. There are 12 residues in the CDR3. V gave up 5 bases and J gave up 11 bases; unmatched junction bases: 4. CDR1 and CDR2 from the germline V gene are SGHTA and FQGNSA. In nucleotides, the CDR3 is TGTGCCAGCAGCATTAGCGGGGGGGGACAGTACTTC. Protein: CASSISGGGQYF.

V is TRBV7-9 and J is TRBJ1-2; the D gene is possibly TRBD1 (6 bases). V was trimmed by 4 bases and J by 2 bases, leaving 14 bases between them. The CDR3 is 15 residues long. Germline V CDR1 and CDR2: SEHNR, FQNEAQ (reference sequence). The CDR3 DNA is TGTGCCAGCAGCTCGCAGGGGACGGCAAACTATGGCTACACCTTC. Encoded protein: CASSSQGTANYGYTF.